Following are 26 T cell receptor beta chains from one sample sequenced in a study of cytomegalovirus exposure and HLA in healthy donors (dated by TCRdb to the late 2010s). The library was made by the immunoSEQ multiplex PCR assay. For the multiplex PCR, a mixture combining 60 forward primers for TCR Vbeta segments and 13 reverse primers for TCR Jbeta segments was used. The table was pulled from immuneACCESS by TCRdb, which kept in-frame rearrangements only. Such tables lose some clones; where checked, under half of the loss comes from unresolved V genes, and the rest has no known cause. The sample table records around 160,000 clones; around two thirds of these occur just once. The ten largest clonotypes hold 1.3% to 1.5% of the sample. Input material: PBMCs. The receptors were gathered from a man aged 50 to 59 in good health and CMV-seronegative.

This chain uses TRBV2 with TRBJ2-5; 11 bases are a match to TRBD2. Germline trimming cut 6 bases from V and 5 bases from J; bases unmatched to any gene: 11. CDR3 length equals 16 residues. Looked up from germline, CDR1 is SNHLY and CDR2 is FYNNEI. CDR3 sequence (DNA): TGTGCCAGCAGCGGTAGCGGGGGGGGCAGCCGGGAGACCCAGTACTTC. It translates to CASSGSGGGSRETQYF.

The CDR3 sequence: CASSLDWSSGFPYEQYF. The DNA of the CDR3 is TGTGCCAGCAGCTTAGATTGGAGTAGCGGTTTCCCCTACGAGCAGTACTTC. The chain employs TRBV11-2 and TRBJ2-7; D is perhaps TRBD2 (6 bases). CDR1 and CDR2 (germline): SGHAT, FQNNGV. The ends were cut back, 0 bases at V and 2 bases at J, with 17 bases in the middle. This CDR3 has 17 amino acids.

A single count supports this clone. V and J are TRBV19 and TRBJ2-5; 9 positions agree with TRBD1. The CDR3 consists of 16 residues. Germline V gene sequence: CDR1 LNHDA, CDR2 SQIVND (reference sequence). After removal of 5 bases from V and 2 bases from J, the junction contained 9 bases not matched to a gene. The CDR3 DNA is TGTGCCAGTAGTTCTCGGACAGGGGACGTTCAAGAGACCCAGTACTTC. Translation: CASSSRTGDVQETQYF.

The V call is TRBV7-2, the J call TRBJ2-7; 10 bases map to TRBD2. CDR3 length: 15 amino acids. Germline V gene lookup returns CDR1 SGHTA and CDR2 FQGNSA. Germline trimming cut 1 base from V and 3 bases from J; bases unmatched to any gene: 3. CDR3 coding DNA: TGTGCCAGCAGCTTAGAGCGGGGGGGCCTCTACGAGCAGTACTTC. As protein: CASSLERGGLYEQYF.

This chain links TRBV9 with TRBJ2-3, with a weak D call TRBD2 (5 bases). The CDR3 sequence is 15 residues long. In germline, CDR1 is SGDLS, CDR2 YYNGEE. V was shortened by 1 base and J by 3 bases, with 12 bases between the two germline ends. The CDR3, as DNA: TGTGCCAGCAGCGTAACGGGGTTGGGGACAGATACGCAGTATTTT. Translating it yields CASSVTGLGTDTQYF.

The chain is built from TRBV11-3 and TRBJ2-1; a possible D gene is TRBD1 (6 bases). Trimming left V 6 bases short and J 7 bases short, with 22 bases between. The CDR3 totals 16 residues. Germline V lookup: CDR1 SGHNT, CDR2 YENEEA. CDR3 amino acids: CASRPDTGSSRNEQFF. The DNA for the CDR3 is TGTGCCAGCAGACCCGATACAGGGTCCAGTAGGAATGAGCAGTTCTTC.

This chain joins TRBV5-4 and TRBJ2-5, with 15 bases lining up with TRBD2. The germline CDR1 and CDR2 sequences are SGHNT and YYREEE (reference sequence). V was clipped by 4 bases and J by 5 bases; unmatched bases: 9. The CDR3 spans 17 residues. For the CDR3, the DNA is TGTGCCAGCAGCGTAATCGGACTAGCGGGGGGGCTGGAGACCCAGTACTTC. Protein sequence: CASSVIGLAGGLETQYF.

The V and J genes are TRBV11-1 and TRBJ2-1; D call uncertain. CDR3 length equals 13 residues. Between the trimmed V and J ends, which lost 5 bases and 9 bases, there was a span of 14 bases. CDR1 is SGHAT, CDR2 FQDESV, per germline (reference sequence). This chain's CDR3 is CASSLRPLSEQFF. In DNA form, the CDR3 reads TGTGCCAGCAGCCTCAGGCCCCTTAGTGAGCAGTTCTTC.

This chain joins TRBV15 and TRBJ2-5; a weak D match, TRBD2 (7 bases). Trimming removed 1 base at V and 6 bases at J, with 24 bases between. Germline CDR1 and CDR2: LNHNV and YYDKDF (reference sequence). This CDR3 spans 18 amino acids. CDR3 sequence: CATSRVPSQGGVTKTQYF. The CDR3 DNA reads TGTGCCACCAGCAGAGTCCCTTCACAGGGAGGGGTCACAAAGACCCAGTACTTC.

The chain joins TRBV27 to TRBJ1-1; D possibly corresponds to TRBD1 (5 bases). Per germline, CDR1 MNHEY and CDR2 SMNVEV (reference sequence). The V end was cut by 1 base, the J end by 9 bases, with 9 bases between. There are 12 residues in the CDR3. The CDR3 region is CASSLLGGKAFF. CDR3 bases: TGTGCCAGCAGTTTATTGGGGGGAAAAGCTTTCTTT.

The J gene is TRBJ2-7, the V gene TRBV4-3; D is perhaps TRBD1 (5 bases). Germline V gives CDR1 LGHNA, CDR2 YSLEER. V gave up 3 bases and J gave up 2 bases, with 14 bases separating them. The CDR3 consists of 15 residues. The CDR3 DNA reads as TGCGCCAGCAGCCAGAACACAGGCGCAACCTACGAGCAGTACTTC. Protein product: CASSQNTGATYEQYF.

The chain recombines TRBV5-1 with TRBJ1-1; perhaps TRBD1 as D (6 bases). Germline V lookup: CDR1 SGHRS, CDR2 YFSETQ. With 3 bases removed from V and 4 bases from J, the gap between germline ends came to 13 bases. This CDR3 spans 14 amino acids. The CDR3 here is CASSSPTGFTEAFF. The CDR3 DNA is TGCGCCAGCAGCTCCCCGACAGGATTCACTGAAGCTTTCTTT.

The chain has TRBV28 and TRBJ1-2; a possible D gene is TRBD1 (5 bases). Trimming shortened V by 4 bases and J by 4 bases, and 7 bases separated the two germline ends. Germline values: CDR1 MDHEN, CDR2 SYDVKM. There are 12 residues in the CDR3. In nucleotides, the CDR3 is TGTGCCAGCAGTTCGACAGCCTATGGCTACACCTTC. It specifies CASSSTAYGYTF.

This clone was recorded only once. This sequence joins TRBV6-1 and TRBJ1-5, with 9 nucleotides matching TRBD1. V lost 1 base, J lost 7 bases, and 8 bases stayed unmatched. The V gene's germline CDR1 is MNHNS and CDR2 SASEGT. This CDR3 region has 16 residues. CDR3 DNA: TGTGCCAGCAGTGAAGGAACAGGGGGCTATAGACAGCCCCAGCATTTT. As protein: CASSEGTGGYRQPQHF.

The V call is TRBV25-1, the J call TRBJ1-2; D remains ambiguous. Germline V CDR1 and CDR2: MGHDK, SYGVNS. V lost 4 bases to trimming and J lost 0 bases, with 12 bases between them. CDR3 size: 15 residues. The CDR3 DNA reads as TGTGCCAGCAGTGTCGAGGGAGAAGCTAACTATGGCTACACCTTC. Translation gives CASSVEGEANYGYTF.

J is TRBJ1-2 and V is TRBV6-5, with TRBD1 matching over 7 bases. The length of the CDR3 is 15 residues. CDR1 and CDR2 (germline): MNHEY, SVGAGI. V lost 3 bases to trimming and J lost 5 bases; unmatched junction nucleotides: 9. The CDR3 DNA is TGTGCCAGCAGTTATGGGGACAGTAAAGCGTATGGCTACACCTTC. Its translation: CASSYGDSKAYGYTF.

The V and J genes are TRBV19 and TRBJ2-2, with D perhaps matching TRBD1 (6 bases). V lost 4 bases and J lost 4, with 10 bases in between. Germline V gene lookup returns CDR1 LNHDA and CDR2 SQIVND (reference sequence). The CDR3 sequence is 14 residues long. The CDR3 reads CASSKGQSTGELFF. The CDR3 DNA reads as TGTGCCAGTAGTAAAGGACAGAGCACCGGGGAGCTGTTTTTT.

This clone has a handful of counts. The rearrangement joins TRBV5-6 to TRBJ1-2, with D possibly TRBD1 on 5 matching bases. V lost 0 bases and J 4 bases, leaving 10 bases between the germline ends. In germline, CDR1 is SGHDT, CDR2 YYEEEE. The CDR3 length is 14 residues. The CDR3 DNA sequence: TGTGCCAGCAGCTTGGGGAGGGGAACCTATGGCTACACCTTC. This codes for CASSLGRGTYGYTF.

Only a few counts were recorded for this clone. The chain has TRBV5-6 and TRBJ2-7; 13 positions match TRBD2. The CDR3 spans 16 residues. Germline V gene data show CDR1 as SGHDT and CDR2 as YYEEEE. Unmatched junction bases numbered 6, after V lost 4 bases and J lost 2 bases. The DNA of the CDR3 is TGTGCCAGCAGCGCAATGACTAGCGGGGGGCCCTACGAGCAGTACTTC. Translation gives CASSAMTSGGPYEQYF.

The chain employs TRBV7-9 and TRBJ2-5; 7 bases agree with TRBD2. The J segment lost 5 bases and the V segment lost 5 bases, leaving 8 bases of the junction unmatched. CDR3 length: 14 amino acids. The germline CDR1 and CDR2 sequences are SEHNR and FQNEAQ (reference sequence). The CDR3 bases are TGTGCCAGCAGCATGAGCGGGGCCGGGGAGACCCAGTACTTC. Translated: CASSMSGAGETQYF.

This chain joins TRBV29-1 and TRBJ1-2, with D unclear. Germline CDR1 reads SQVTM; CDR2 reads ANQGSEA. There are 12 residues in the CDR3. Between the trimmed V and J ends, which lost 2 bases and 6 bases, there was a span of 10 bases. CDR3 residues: CSVESGKDGYTF. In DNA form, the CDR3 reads TGCAGCGTTGAATCGGGGAAGGATGGCTACACCTTC.

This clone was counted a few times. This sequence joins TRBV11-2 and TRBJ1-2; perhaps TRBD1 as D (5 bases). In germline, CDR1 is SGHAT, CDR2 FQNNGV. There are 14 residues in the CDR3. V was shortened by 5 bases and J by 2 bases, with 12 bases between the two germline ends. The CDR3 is CASSPGTVNYGYTF. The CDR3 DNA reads TGTGCCAGCAGCCCAGGGACTGTGAACTATGGCTACACCTTC.

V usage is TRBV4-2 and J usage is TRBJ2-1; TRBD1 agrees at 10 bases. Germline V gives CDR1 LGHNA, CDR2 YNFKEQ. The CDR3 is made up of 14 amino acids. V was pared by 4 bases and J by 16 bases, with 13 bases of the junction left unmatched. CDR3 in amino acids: CASSREEGQGRRFF. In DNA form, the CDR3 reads TGTGCCAGCAGCCGAGAGGAGGGACAGGGGAGGCGATTCTTC.

DNA of the CDR3: TGCAGCGTGGAGACAGGGGGCCCCTACGAGCAGTACTTC. Protein product: CSVETGGPYEQYF. The V and J genes are TRBV29-1 and TRBJ2-5; TRBD1 aligns across 10 bases. The last part of the DNA fits TRBJ2-7 better; the J call may be wrong. This CDR3 spans 13 amino acids. Germline CDR1 SQVTM, CDR2 ANQGSEA.

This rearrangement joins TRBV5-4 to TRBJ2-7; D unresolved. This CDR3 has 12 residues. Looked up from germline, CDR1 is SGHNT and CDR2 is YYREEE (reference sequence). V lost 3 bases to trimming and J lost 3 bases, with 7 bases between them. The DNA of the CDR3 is TGTGCCAGCAGCTCTGGGCACTACGAGCAGTACTTC. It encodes CASSSGHYEQYF.

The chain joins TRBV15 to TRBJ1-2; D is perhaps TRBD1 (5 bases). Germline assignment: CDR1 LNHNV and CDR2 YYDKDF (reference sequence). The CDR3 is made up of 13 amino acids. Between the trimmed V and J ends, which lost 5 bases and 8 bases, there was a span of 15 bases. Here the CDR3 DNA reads TGTGCCACCAGCCTAACGGGGGGACCGGGCTACACCTTC. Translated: CATSLTGGPGYTF.